A selection of T cell receptor beta chains follows, all from one sample in a study of spatial heterogeneity in lung cancer. A single record per CDR3 protein comes from TCRdb applying MiXCR to the 5' RACE reads. The data show 35,000 to 55,000 distinct CDR3 sequences, 22% seen once. Sequences were derived from PBMCs, sampled at follow-up. The receptors shown here come from a female donor with early-stage non-small cell lung cancer. Each CDR3 is given without its conserved first and last residue.

cdr3_aa: ASRLPGANTGELF
v_call: TRBV6-2/TRBV6-3
j_call: TRBJ2-2

cdr3_aa: ASSLTQGAAYT
v_call: TRBV7-9
j_call: TRBJ1-2

cdr3_aa: ASSLLERQTQY
v_call: TRBV7-9
j_call: TRBJ2-5

cdr3_aa: SVEPGRRGGYT
v_call: TRBV29-1
j_call: TRBJ1-2

cdr3_aa: ASSSRSRGGEQY
v_call: TRBV11-1
j_call: TRBJ2-7

cdr3_aa: ASSLAGRSYNEQF
v_call: TRBV5-6
j_call: TRBJ2-1

cdr3_aa: ASSHDGNTEAF
v_call: TRBV5-1
j_call: TRBJ1-1

cdr3_aa: ASRDGYDQETQY
v_call: TRBV6-5
j_call: TRBJ2-5

cdr3_aa: SANRGNTGELF
v_call: TRBV20-1
j_call: TRBJ2-2

cdr3_aa: SAAPGPAYNEQF
v_call: TRBV20-1
j_call: TRBJ2-1